These T cell receptor beta chains were read from a single sample in a study of CD8+CD57+ T cells in acquired aplastic anemia. Using its own MiXCR run on the reads, TCRdb lists one record per CDR3 protein. The table has 400,000 to 450,000 distinct CDR3 sequences, 65% to 80% seen once. The sequencing input was sorted CD4+, CD8+, or CD8+CD57+ T cells (not recorded which) from PBMCs. The receptor source for this set is a human donor in good health, serving as a control. Both conserved end residues are part of each CDR3. D genes are given only for firm matches. Only some rows state a clone size, as once, few, many or a class for expanded clones.

CDR3nt: TGTGCCAGCAGCCGGACTAGCGGGGACTATTACGAGCAGTACTTC; CDR3aa: CASSRTSGDYYEQYF; len: 15; j_gene: TRBJ2-7; d_gene: TRBD2; abundance: many; v_gene: TRBV6-1
CDR3nt: TGTGCCACCAGTGCTCCGGGCAGAGCGACCTACGGCTACACCTTC; CDR3aa: CATSAPGRATYGYTF; len: 15; j_gene: TRBJ1-2; d_gene: -; abundance: -; v_gene: TRBV24-1
CDR3nt: TGTGCCAGCAGACTCCGGGACAGGGGCGGCGAGCAGTACTTC; CDR3aa: CASRLRDRGGEQYF; len: 14; j_gene: TRBJ2-7; d_gene: TRBD1; abundance: few; v_gene: TRBV7-2
CDR3nt: TGTGCCAGCAGCTTCAACGGGGCCGGGGAGACCCAGTACTTC; CDR3aa: CASSFNGAGETQYF; len: 14; j_gene: TRBJ2-5; d_gene: -; abundance: -; v_gene: TRBV7-8
CDR3nt: TGTGCCAGCAGCGACCGAGGGGGTAATGGGTCCCAGCATTTT; CDR3aa: CASSDRGGNGSQHF; len: 14; j_gene: TRBJ1-5; d_gene: -; abundance: -; v_gene: TRBV7-8
CDR3nt: TGTGCCAGCAGCTCCCAAGCAGACAATAATTCACCCCTCCACTTT; CDR3aa: CASSSQADNNSPLHF; len: 15; j_gene: TRBJ1-6; d_gene: -; abundance: -; v_gene: TRBV11-1
CDR3nt: TGTGCCAGCAGTTTACGGGTCTCTGGAAACACCATATATTTT; CDR3aa: CASSLRVSGNTIYF; len: 14; j_gene: TRBJ1-3; d_gene: -; abundance: many; v_gene: TRBV12-3/TRBV12-4
CDR3nt: TGTGCCAGCAGCTCGGGGATTAACTATGGCTACACCTTC; CDR3aa: CASSSGINYGYTF; len: 13; j_gene: TRBJ1-2; d_gene: -; abundance: -; v_gene: TRBV7-9
CDR3nt: TGCGCGAGAGGGGGCGATGGCTACACCTTC; CDR3aa: CARGGDGYTF; len: 10; j_gene: TRBJ1-2; d_gene: TRBD1; abundance: -; v_gene: TRBV29-1
CDR3nt: TGCGCCAGCAGCCTGGGACAGGATACAGGAGGCTATGGCTACACCTTC; CDR3aa: CASSLGQDTGGYGYTF; len: 16; j_gene: TRBJ1-2; d_gene: TRBD1; abundance: many; v_gene: TRBV5-1
CDR3nt: TGTGCCTGGAGTGTACAGAGCGGGGGTTCACCCCTCCACTTT; CDR3aa: CAWSVQSGGSPLHF; len: 14; j_gene: TRBJ1-6; d_gene: -; abundance: many; v_gene: TRBV30
CDR3nt: TGTGCCAGCACCGACAGGGCCGTCGACAATGAGCAGTTCTTC; CDR3aa: CASTDRAVDNEQFF; len: 14; j_gene: TRBJ2-1; d_gene: TRBD1; abundance: few; v_gene: TRBV25-1